This passage covers 15 T cell receptor beta chains from one sample sequenced in a study of blood T cell repertoires in COVID-19. Measured with immunoSEQ multiplex PCR; TCRdb has only the in-frame clones, and not every one. The sample shows around 210,000 clones, about 91% of them seen only once. The sequencing sample was made of peripheral blood. The receptors derive from a man younger than 35 with active or convalescent COVID-19.

The rearrangement uses TRBV28 and TRBJ2-2, with 15 positions matching TRBD2. Germline trimming cut 5 bases from V and 6 bases from J; bases unmatched to any gene: 10. Germline CDR1 and CDR2: MDHEN and SYDVKM. This CDR3 comprises 18 residues. CDR3 residues: CASSQPGLAGGWAGELFF. The CDR3 DNA follows: TGTGCCAGCAGTCAACCGGGACTAGCGGGAGGATGGGCCGGGGAGCTGTTTTTT.

This chain uses TRBV21-1 with TRBJ2-4; no check of the table's D call, TRBD1, against the DNA was made. TRBV21-1 is termed a pseudogene. CDR3 length: 19 residues. Here the CDR3 reads CASTLTRDRTILAKNIQYF. In DNA form, the CDR3 reads TGTGCCAGCACCTTAACCCGGGACAGGACTATTCTAGCCAAAAACATTCAGTACTTC.

The rearrangement links TRBV7-3 to TRBJ2-1; no reliable D call. V was cut by 4 bases and J by 2 bases, with 12 bases left in between. The V gene's germline CDR1 is SGHTA and CDR2 FQGTGA. This CDR3 comprises 15 residues. The CDR3 coding sequence is TGTGCCAGCAGCTCGCCCCAAACTACCTACAATGAGCAGTTCTTC. It is translated as CASSSPQTTYNEQFF.

The V and J genes are TRBV28 and TRBJ2-7, with TRBD1 as a possible D gene (6 bases). This CDR3 has 14 amino acids. Germline CDR1 is MDHEN and CDR2 is SYDVKM. The V end lost 6 bases, the J end lost 3 bases, and 15 bases lay between the germline ends. The CDR3 loop is CASRVQGTLYEQYF. The DNA of the CDR3 is TGTGCCAGCAGGGTACAGGGTACTCTCTACGAGCAGTACTTC.

The chain is built from TRBV9 and TRBJ1-2, with a tentative D call TRBD1 (5 bases). This CDR3 region has 14 residues. Trimming cost V 0 bases and J 4 bases, with 10 bases left between them. Germline-derived CDR1 and CDR2 are SGDLS and YYNGEE. CDR3 in DNA: TGTGCCAGCAGCGTAGAAGCAGGGTTCTATGGCTACACCTTC. It encodes CASSVEAGFYGYTF.

The V call is TRBV7-6, the J call TRBJ2-7; unclear D gene. Germline CDR1 is SGHVS and CDR2 is FNYEAQ. Trimming removed 0 bases from V and 5 bases from J, with 5 bases in between. This CDR3 has 12 residues. The CDR3 reads CASSLAPNEQYF. The CDR3 nucleotides read TGTGCCAGCAGCTTAGCCCCTAACGAGCAGTACTTC.

This sequence joins TRBV19 and TRBJ2-5; a possible D gene is TRBD1 (6 bases). The CDR3 extends over 15 amino acids. Trimming took 1 base from V and 5 from J, leaving 14 bases between them. Looked up from germline, CDR1 is LNHDA and CDR2 is SQIVND (reference sequence). The CDR3, as DNA: TGTGCCAGTAGTATAGGTCGGGCAGGGGTCGAGACCCAGTACTTC. This translates into CASSIGRAGVETQYF.

The chain uses TRBV7-2 and TRBJ1-1; 8 bases map to TRBD1. This CDR3 contains 13 residues. The V and J ends lost 5 bases and 5 bases, in that order; junction bases with no gene match: 4. Germline values: CDR1 SGHTA, CDR2 FQGNSA. Here the CDR3 DNA reads TGTGCCAGCAGCCCCCAGGGGGCTACTGAAGCTTTCTTT. Its translation is CASSPQGATEAFF.

The chain joins TRBV29-1 to TRBJ1-1; tentative D call: TRBD1 (6 bases). Germline CDR1 is SQVTM and CDR2 is ANQGSEA. The CDR3 has 14 amino acids. V dropped 6 bases and J dropped 1 base, with 15 bases sitting between them. In nucleotides, the CDR3 is TGCAGCGTAAATTCGGGACACCCGAACACTGAAGCTTTCTTT. Translating gives CSVNSGHPNTEAFF.

The chain carries TRBV5-4 and TRBJ2-1, with 9 bases lining up with TRBD2. V trimming: 0 bases; J trimming: 4 bases; junction bases outside the gene matches: 8. Germline lookup yields CDR1 SGHNT and CDR2 YYREEE (reference sequence). CDR3 length: 17 amino acids. CDR3 sequence: CASSLALAGASYNEQFF. CDR3 DNA sequence: TGTGCCAGCAGCTTGGCTTTAGCGGGGGCCTCGTACAATGAGCAGTTCTTC.

This clone was picked up a small number of times. The chain joins TRBV3-1 (or the pseudogene TRBV3-2) to TRBJ1-6, with a weak D call TRBD1 (6 bases). CDR1 LGHDT and CDR2 YNNKEL come from the germline V gene (reference sequence). This CDR3 comprises 14 residues. V dropped 4 bases and J dropped 5 bases, with 9 bases sitting between them. CDR3 DNA sequence: TGTGCCAGCAGCCTGCGGACAGATAATTCACCCCTCCACTTT. Translated: CASSLRTDNSPLHF.

The chain employs TRBV5-6 and TRBJ2-1; 7 bases are a match to TRBD1. Germline CDR1 is SGHDT and CDR2 is YYEEEE. V shed 4 bases, J shed 3 bases, and the junction held 16 bases outside the gene matches. The CDR3 totals 18 residues. CDR3 bases: TGTGCCAGCAGCAGCCAGGGGTGGACAGGCGACCTCTACAATGAGCAGTTCTTC. It codes for CASSSQGWTGDLYNEQFF. The full variable domain, completed using reference TRBV5-6 and TRBJ2-1, is DAGVTQSPTHLIKTRGQQVTLRCSPKSGHDTVSWYQQALGQGPQFIFQYYEEEERQRGNFPDRFSGHQFPNYSSELNVNALLLGDSALYLCASSSQGWTGDLYNEQFFGPGTRLTVL.

CDR3 residues: CASSLGRSSGANVLTF. Written as DNA, the CDR3 is TGTGCCAGCAGCTTGGGCCGTAGCTCTGGGGCCAACGTCCTGACTTTC. The chain links TRBV5-4 to TRBJ2-6; D remains unclear. V lost 0 bases and J 0 bases, leaving 7 bases between the germline ends. Germline lookup yields CDR1 SGHNT and CDR2 YYREEE (reference sequence). The CDR3 is made up of 16 amino acids.

The J gene is TRBJ1-5, the V gene TRBV28, with D hard to call. CDR3 length: 15 amino acids. CDR1 and CDR2 from the germline V gene are MDHEN and SYDVKM. V gave up 6 bases and J gave up 4 bases, with 16 bases separating them. The CDR3 loop is CASSRRLRTNQPQHF. The CDR3 region has the DNA TGTGCCAGCAGCCGGCGGCTGAGAACTAATCAGCCCCAGCATTTT.

The chain links TRBV5-1 to TRBJ2-5, with TRBD1 identical over 10 bases. Trimming cost V 3 bases and J 5 bases; bases outside gene matches: 4. This CDR3 comprises 14 residues. Germline CDR1 and CDR2: SGHRS and YFSETQ. Here the CDR3 DNA reads TGCGCCAGCAGCTCCGGACAGGGGGTGGAGACCCAGTACTTC. Translated, it gives CASSSGQGVETQYF.